This T cell receptor beta chain was sequenced during a study of beta chain features in type 1 diabetes. This clone has just a few counts. The antigen remains unidentified. V lost 5 bases and J lost 4, with 14 bases in between. The germline V gene encodes CDR1 SGHTA and CDR2 FQGTGA. The CDR3 length is 14 residues. The study reverse transcribed the entire isolated RNA, so it sequenced expressed TCRB transcripts. Here immunoSEQ multiplex PCR was the method, and the copy in TCRdb shows in-frame clones only, minus some. The sample carries 250,000 to 300,000 clones, 13% to 15% recorded once. Whole-study results and caveats: TCRB CDR3s were moderately but significantly shorter in Type 1 diabetes patients in all four CD4+ subsets. Within the patient group, naive, central memory and Treg TCRB repertoires appeared more similar to each other than within healthy donors.

Sequencing was done on a sample of naive CD4+ T cells from blood. The source of this sequence is a young man with type 1 diabetes. The chain couples TRBV7-3 to TRBJ1-1, with TRBD1 as a possible D gene (6 bases). CDR3 nucleotide sequence: TGTGCCAGCAGCGAACAGGGTGGCTTCACTGAAGCTTTCTTT. This codes for CASSEQGGFTEAFF.